The sequence of this T cell receptor (beta chain) was determined in a study of cytomegalovirus exposure and HLA in healthy donors. Study-wide findings and caveats: Being productive about 87% or about 30% of the time was typical of most TCR beta V segments in an earlier analysis. It was taken for granted in presence/absence analyses that sequencing depth across donors was roughly uniform.

60 Vbeta and 13 Jbeta primers were used in PCR. TCRdb's table, derived via immunoSEQ multiplex PCR, lists solely in-frame clones and lacks some. The table lists about 160,000 clones, 65% to 85% of them singletons. As for this clone: Its antigen remains unidentified. At one boundary the junction diverges from the germline segment, which might be a read error.

Sequencing was done on a sample of PBMCs. This TCR was sampled from a woman between 18 and 29 years old in good health and CMV-seronegative.

The chain's CDR3 is CASSLTFGERRF. In DNA, the CDR3 is TGTGCCAGCAGTTTAACCTTTGGCGAAAGGAGGTTT. This sequence joins TRBV28 and TRBJ1-1, with no clear D. The germline V gene encodes CDR1 MDHEN and CDR2 SYDVKM. CDR3 size: 12 residues.